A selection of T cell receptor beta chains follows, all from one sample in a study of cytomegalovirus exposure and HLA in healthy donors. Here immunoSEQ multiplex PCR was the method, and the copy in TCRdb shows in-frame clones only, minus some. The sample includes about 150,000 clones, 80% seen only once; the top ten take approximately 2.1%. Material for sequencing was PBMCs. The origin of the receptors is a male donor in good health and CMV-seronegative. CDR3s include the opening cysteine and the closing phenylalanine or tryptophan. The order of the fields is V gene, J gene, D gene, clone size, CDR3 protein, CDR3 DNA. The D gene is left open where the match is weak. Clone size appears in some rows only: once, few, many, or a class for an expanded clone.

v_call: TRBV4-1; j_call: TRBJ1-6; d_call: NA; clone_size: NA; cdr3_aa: CASSQGGTAGYSPLHF; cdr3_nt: TGCGCCAGCAGCCAAGGGGGTACTGCAGGGTATTCACCCCTCCACTTT
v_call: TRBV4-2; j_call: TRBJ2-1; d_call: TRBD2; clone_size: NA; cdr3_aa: CASSQDLRAGAYNEQFF; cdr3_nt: TGTGCCAGCAGCCAAGATCTCCGAGCGGGGGCCTACAATGAGCAGTTCTTC
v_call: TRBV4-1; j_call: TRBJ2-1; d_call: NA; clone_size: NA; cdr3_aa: CASSRSAPRGPSGGNEQFF; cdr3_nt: TGCGCCAGCAGCCGAAGTGCCCCCCGTGGTCCTTCCGGGGGCAATGAGCAGTTCTTC
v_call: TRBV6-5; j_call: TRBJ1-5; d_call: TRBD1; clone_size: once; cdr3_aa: CASRSLQGGNQPQHF; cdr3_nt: TGTGCCAGCAGGTCCCTACAGGGGGGCAATCAGCCCCAGCATTTT
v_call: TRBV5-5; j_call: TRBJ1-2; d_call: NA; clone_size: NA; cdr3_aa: CASSDPQRGAAYGYTF; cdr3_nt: TGTGCCAGCAGCGACCCCCAGAGAGGAGCTGCTTATGGCTACACCTTC
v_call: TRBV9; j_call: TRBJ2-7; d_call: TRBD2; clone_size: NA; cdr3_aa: CASSLGLAGATYEQYF; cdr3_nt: TGTGCCAGCAGCCTCGGACTAGCGGGGGCAACCTACGAGCAGTACTTC
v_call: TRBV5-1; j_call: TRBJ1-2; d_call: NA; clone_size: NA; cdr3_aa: CASSNPGQSGYTF; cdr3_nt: TGCGCCAGCAGCAACCCCGGACAATCTGGCTACACCTTC
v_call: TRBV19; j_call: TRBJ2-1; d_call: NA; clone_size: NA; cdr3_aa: CASSPRGRNYNEQFF; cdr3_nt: TGTGCCAGTAGTCCCCGAGGGAGAAACTACAATGAGCAGTTCTTC
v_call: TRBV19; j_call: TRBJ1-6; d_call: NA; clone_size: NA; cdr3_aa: CASSHPSEGSPLHF; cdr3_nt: TGTGCCAGTAGCCACCCCTCGGAGGGTTCACCCCTCCACTTT
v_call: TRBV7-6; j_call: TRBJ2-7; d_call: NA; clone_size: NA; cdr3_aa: CASSLVLGAGEQYF; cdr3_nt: TGTGCCAGCAGCTTAGTGCTAGGGGCCGGCGAGCAGTACTTC
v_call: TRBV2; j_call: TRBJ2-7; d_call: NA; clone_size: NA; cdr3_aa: CASVRGYLSYEQYF; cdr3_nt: TGTGCCAGCGTTAGAGGCTACCTCTCCTACGAGCAGTACTTC
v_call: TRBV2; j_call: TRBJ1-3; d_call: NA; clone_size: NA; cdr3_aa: CASMARGRSGNTIYF; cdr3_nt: TGTGCCAGCATGGCACGGGGGAGGTCTGGAAACACCATATATTTT
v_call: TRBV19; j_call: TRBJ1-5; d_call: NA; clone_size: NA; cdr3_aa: CASHWRGAEQPQHF; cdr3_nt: TGTGCCAGTCACTGGCGGGGGGCCGAACAGCCCCAGCATTTT
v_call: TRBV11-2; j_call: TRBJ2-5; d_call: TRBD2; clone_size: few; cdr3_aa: CASSFRSGGTQETQYF; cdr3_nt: TGTGCCAGCAGCTTTAGGAGCGGGGGGACCCAAGAGACCCAGTACTTC
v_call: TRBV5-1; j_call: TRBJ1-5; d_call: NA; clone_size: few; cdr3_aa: CASSFSGGGQPQHF; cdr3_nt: TGCGCCAGCAGCTTTAGTGGGGGAGGTCAGCCCCAGCATTTT
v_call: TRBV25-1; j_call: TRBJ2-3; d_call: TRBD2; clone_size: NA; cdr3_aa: CASRSSGSTDTQYF; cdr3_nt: TGTGCCAGCAGATCTAGCGGTAGCACAGATACGCAGTATTTT
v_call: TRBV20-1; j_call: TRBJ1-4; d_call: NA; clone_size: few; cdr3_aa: CSARGSLNLFF; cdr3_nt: TGCAGTGCTAGAGGGAGTCTTAATCTGTTTTTT
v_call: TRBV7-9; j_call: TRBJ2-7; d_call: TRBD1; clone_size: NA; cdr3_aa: CASSLPGQGYEQYF; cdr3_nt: TGTGCCAGCAGCTTACCGGGACAGGGCTACGAGCAGTACTTC
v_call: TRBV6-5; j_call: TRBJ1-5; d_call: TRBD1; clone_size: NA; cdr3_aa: CASRGQEDNQPQHF; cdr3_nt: TGTGCCAGCAGAGGACAGGAGGACAATCAGCCCCAGCATTTT
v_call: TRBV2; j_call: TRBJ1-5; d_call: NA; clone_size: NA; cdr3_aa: CASSETGRNQPQHF; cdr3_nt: TGTGCCAGCAGTGAAACAGGCCGCAATCAGCCCCAGCATTTT
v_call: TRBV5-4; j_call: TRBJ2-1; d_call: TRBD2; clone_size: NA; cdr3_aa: CASSLDSGGYNEQFF; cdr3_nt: TGTGCCAGCAGCTTGGATAGCGGGGGCTACAATGAGCAGTTCTTC
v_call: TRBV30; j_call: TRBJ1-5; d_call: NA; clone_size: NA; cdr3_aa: CAWGRGGTNQPQHF; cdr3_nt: TGTGCCTGGGGAAGGGGGGGGACTAATCAGCCCCAGCATTTT
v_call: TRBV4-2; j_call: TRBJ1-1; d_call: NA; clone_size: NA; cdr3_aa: CASSQDEAGNTEAFF; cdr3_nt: TGTGCCAGCAGCCAAGATGAGGCGGGTAACACTGAAGCTTTCTTT
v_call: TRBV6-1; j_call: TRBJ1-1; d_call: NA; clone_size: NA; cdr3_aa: CASSMVAGAFF; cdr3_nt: TGTGCCAGCAGTATGGTCGCGGGAGCTTTCTTT
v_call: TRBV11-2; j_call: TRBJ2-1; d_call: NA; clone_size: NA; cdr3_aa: CATAAGPYNEQFF; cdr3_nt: TGTGCCACCGCGGCGGGGCCGTACAATGAGCAGTTCTTC
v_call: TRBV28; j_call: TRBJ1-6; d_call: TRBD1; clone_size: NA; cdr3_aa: CASSSPGQGVGSPLHF; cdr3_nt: TGTGCCAGCAGTTCCCCGGGACAGGGGGTGGGTTCACCCCTCCACTTT
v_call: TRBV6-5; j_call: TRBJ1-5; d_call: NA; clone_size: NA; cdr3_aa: CASSYPTSRGNQPQHF; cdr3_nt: TGTGCCAGCAGTTACCCCACCTCCAGGGGAAATCAGCCCCAGCATTTT
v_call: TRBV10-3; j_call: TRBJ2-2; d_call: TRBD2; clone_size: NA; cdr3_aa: CAIPGTGLAGSNTGELFF; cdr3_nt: TGTGCCATTCCAGGTACAGGGCTAGCGGGGTCGAACACCGGGGAGCTGTTTTTT
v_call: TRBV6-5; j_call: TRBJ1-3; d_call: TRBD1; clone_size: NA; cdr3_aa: CASSRTGAGNTIYF; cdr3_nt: TGTGCCAGCAGCCGGACAGGAGCTGGAAACACCATATATTTT
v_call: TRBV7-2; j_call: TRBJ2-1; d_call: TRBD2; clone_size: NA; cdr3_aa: CASSLLPTAGGFNEQFF; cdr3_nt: TGTGCCAGCAGCTTATTGCCGACAGCGGGGGGCTTCAATGAGCAGTTCTTC
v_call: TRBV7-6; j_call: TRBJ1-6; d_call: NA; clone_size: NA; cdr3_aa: CASSRGSSYNSPLHF; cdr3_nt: TGTGCCAGCAGCAGGGGGAGCTCCTATAATTCACCCCTCCACTTT
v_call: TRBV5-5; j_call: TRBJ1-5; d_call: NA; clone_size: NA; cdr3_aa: CASSRGGSNQPQHF; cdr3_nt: TGTGCCAGCAGCCGCGGGGGGAGCAATCAGCCCCAGCATTTT